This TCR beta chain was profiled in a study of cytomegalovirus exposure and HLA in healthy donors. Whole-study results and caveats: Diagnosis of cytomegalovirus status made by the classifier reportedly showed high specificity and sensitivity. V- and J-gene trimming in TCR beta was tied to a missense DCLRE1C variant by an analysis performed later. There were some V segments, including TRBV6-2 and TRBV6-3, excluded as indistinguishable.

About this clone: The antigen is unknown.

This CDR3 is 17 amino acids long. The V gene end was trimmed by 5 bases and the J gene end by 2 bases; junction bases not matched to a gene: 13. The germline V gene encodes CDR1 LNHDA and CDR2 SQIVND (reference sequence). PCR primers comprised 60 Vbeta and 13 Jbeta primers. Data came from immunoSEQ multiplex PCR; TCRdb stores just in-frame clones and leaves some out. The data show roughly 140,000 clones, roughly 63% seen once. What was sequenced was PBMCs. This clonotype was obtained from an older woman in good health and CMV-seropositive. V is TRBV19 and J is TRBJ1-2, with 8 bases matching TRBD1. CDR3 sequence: CASSRITGTGINYGYTF. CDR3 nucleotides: TGTGCCAGTAGTCGTATAACCGGGACAGGCATCAACTATGGCTACACCTTC.